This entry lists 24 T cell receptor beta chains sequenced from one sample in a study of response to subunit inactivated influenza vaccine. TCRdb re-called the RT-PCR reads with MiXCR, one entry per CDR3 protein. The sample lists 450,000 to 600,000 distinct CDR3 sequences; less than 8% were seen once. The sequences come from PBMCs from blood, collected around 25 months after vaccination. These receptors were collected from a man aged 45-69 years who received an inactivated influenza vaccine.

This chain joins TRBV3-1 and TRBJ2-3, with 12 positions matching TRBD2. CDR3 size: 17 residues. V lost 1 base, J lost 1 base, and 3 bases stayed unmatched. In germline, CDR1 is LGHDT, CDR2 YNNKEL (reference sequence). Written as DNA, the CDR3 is TGTGCCAGCAGCCAAGGGACTAGCGGGGACCGCACAGATACGCAGTATTTT. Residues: CASSQGTSGDRTDTQYF.

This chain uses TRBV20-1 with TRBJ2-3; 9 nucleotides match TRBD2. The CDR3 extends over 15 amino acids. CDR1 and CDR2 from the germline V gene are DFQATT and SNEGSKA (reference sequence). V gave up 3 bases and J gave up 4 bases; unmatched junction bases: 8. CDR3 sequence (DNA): TGCAGTGCTAGTCTGCCTAGCGGGAAACCAGATACGCAGTATTTT. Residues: CSASLPSGKPDTQYF.

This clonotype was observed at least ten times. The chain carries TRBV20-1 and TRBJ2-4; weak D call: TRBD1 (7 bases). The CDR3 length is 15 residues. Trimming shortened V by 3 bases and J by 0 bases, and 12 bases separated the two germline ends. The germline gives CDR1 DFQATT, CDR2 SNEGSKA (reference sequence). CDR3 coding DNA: TGCAGTGCTAGGGGCCAGGGGGGAGCCAAAAACATTCAGTACTTC. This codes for CSARGQGGAKNIQYF.

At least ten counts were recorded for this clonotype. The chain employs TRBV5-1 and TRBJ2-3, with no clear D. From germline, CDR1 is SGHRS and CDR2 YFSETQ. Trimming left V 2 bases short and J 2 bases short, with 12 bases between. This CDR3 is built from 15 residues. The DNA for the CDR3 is TGCGCCAGCAGCTTCAAGGGTTCGATCACAGATACGCAGTATTTT. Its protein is CASSFKGSITDTQYF.

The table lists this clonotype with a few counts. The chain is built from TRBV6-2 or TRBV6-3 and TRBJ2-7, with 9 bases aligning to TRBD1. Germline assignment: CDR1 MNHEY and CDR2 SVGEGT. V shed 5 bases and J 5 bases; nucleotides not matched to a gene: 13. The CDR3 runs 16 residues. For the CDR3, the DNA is TGTGCCAGCAGTCCGACCTCACAGGGGGCGCGCAACGAGCAGTACTTC. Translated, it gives CASSPTSQGARNEQYF.

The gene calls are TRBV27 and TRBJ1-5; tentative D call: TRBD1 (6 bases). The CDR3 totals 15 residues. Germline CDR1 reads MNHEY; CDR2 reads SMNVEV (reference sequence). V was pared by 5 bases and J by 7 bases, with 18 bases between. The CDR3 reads CASSRGIGGRQPQHF. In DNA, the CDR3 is TGTGCCAGCAGTAGAGGGATTGGGGGCAGACAGCCCCAGCATTTT.

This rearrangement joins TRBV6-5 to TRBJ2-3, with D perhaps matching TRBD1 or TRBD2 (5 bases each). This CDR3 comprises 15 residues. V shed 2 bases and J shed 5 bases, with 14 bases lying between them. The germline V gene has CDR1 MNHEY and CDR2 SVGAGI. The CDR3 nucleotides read TGTGCCAGCAGTTACGGGGGAATGGGCAGAGATACGCAGTATTTT. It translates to CASSYGGMGRDTQYF.

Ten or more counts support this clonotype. In DNA form, the CDR3 reads TGCAGCGTTGATCTAGGGTTTACCCACGAGCAGTACTTC. Translating it yields CSVDLGFTHEQYF. V is TRBV29-1 and J is TRBJ2-7; the D is unclear. This CDR3 is built from 13 residues. V lost 3 bases and J 5 bases, leaving 14 bases between the germline ends. Germline loops: CDR1 SQVTM, CDR2 ANQGSEA.

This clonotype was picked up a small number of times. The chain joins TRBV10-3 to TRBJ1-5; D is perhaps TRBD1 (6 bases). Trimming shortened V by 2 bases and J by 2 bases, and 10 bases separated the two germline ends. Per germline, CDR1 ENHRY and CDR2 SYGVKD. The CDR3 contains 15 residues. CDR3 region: CAISEEAGGNQPQHF. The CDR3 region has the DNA TGTGCCATCAGTGAGGAGGCAGGGGGCAATCAGCCCCAGCATTTT.

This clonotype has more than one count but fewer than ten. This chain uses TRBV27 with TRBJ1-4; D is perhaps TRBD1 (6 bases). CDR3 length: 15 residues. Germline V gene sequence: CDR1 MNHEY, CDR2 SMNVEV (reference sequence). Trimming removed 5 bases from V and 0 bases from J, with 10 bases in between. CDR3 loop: CASSGGQTTNEKLFF. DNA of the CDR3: TGTGCCAGCAGTGGCGGACAGACAACTAATGAAAAACTGTTTTTT.

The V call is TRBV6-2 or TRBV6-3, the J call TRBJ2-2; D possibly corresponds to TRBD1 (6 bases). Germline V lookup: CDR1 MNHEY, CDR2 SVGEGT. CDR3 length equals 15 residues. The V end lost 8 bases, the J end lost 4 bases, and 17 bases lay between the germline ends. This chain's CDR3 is CASRRGSGSTGELFF. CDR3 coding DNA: TGTGCCAGCCGCAGGGGAAGCGGATCCACCGGGGAGCTGTTTTTT.

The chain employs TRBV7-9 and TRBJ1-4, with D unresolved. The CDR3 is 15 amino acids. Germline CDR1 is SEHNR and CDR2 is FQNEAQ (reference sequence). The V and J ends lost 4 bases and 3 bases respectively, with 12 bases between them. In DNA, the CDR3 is TGTGCCAGCAGCTCATCAGTCGTAGCTAATGAAAAACTGTTTTTT. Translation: CASSSSVVANEKLFF. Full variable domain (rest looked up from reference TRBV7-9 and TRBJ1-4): DTGVSQNPRHKITKRGQNVTFRCDPISEHNRLYWYRQTLGQGPEFLTYFQNEAQLEKSRLLSDRFSAERPKGSFSTLEIQRTEQGDSAMYLCASSSSVVANEKLFFGSGTQLSVL.

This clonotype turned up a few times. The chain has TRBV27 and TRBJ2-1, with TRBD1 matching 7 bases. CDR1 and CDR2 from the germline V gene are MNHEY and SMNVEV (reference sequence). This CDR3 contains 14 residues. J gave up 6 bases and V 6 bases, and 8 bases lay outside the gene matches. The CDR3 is CASSIDRVVNEQFF. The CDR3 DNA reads TGTGCCAGCAGCATAGACAGGGTGGTCAATGAGCAGTTCTTC.

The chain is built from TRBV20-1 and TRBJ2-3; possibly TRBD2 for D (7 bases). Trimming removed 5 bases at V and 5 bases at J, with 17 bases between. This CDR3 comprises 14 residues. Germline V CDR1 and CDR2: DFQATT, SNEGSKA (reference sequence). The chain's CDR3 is CSAGGGGLEDTQYF. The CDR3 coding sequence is TGCAGTGCTGGTGGCGGGGGCCTAGAAGATACGCAGTATTTT.

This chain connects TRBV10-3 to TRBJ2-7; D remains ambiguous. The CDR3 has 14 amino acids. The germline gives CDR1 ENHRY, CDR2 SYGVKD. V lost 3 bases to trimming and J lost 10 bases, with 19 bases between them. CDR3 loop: CAISDGARFPGQYF. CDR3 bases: TGTGCCATCAGTGATGGAGCGCGGTTCCCCGGACAGTACTTC.

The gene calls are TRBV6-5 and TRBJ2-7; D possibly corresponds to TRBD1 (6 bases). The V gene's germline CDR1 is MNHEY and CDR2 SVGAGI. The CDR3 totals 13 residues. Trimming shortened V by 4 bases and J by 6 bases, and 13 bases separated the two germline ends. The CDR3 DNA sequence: TGTGCCAGCAGTTTCGGACAGACGAGCGAGCAGTACTTC. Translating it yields CASSFGQTSEQYF.

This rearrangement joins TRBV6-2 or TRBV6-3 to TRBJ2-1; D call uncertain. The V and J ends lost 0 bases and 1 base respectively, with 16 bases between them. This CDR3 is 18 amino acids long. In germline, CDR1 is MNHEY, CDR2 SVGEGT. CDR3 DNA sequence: TGTGCCAGCAGTTACTCGAAATTGGACCCCCAGTCCTACAATGAGCAGTTCTTC. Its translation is CASSYSKLDPQSYNEQFF.

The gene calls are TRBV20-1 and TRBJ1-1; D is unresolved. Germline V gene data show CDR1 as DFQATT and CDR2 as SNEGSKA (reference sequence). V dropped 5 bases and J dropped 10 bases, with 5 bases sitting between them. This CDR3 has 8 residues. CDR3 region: CSAPGAFF. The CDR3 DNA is TGCAGTGCTCCAGGAGCTTTCTTT.

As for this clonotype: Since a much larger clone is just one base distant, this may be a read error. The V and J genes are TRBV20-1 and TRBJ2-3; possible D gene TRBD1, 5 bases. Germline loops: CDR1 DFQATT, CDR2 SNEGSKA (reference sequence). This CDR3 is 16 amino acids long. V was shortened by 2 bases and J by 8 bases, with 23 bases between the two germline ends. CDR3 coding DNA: TGCAGTGCTAGAACCGGGCCTCTAAATGGGGCAGTTACGCAGTATTTT. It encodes CSARTGPLNGAVTQYF.

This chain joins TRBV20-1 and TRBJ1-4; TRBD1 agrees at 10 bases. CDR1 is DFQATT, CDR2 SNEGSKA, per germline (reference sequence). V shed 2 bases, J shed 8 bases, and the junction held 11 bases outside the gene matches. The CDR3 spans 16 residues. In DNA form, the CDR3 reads TGCAGTGCTAGAACCCTAGACAGGGGGCAGAGGGAAAAACTGTTTTTT. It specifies CSARTLDRGQREKLFF.

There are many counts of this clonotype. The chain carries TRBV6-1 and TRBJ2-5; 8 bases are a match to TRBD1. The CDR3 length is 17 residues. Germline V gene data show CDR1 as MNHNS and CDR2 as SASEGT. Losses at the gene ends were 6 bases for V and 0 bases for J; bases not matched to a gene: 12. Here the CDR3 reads CASSQTWTGSYQETQYF. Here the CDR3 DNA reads TGTGCCAGCAGCCAAACCTGGACAGGGAGCTACCAAGAGACCCAGTACTTC.

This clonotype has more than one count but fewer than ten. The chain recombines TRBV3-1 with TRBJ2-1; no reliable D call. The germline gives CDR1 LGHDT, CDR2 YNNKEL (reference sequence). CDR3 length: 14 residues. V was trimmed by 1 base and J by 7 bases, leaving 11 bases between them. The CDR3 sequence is CASSQGRDPNEQFF. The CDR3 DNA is TGTGCCAGCAGCCAAGGGAGAGACCCTAATGAGCAGTTCTTC.

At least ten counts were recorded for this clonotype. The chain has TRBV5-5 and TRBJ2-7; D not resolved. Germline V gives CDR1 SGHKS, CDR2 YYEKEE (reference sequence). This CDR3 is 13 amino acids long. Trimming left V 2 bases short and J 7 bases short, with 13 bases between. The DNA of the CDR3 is TGTGCCAGCAGCTTTTCAACGACCCCGGAGCAGTACTTC. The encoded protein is CASSFSTTPEQYF.

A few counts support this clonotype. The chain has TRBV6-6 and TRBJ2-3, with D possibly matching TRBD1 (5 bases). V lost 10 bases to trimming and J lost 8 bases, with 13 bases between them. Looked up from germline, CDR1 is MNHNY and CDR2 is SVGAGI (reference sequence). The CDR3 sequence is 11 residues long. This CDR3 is CATRQLITQYF. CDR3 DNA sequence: TGTGCCACCCGACAGCTTATTACGCAGTATTTT.